These 26 T cell receptor beta chains were all obtained from the same sample, sequenced in a study of blood T cell repertoires in COVID-19. Clones were read by immunoSEQ multiplex PCR, and TCRdb kept only the in-frame ones, dropping some. Of more than 110,000 clones listed, around three quarters are singletons. The sample comprised peripheral blood. The receptors were gathered from an elderly man with acute or convalescent COVID-19.

The V gene is TRBV7-6, the J gene TRBJ2-3; 11 positions match TRBD2. Germline trimming cut 5 bases from V and 2 bases from J; bases unmatched to any gene: 6. This CDR3 has 16 amino acids. Germline loops: CDR1 SGHVS, CDR2 FNYEAQ. The CDR3 DNA reads as TGTGCCAGCAGCCCCGTTAGCGGGGGGGTCACAGATACGCAGTATTTT. This codes for CASSPVSGGVTDTQYF. The variable domain in full, with the rest retrieved from reference TRBV7-6 and TRBJ2-3, is GAGVSQSPRYKVTKRGQDVALRCDPISGHVSLYWYRQALGQGPEFLTYFNYEAQQDKSGLPNDRFSAERPEGSISTLTIQRTEQRDSAMYRCASSPVSGGVTDTQYFGPGTRLTVL.

A few counts support this clone. The chain combines TRBV25-1 with TRBJ2-1; TRBD1 agrees at 8 bases. The CDR3 has 14 residues. CDR1 is MGHDK and CDR2 is SYGVNS in the germline V gene. The V and J ends lost 4 bases and 4 bases, in that order; junction bases with no gene match: 3. CDR3 nucleotide sequence: TGTGCCAGCAGTGTCCGGACAGGGTACAATGAGCAGTTCTTC. Residues: CASSVRTGYNEQFF.

The chain has TRBV12-3 or TRBV12-4 and TRBJ1-6; possible D gene TRBD1, 6 bases. Trimming removed 4 bases from V and 7 bases from J, with 8 bases in between. The CDR3 sequence is 13 residues long. The CDR3 DNA reads as TGTGCCAGCAGTTACGGACAGAATTCACCCCTCCACTTT. The encoded protein is CASSYGQNSPLHF.

The chain combines TRBV6-5 with TRBJ1-1; TRBD1 matches 8 bases. V gave up 6 bases and J gave up 3 bases; unmatched junction bases: 6. The CDR3 loop spans 14 amino acids. From germline, CDR1 is MNHEY and CDR2 SVGAGI. The CDR3 protein is CASSGDRTYTEAFF. As DNA, the CDR3 is TGTGCCAGCAGCGGGGACAGGACCTACACTGAAGCTTTCTTT.

The chain couples TRBV19 to TRBJ1-5, with D unclear. V was shortened by 4 bases and J by 5 bases, with 6 bases between the two germline ends. From germline, CDR1 is LNHDA and CDR2 SQIVND (reference sequence). CDR3 size: 12 residues. CDR3 bases: TGTGCCAGTAGTACCTCAGATCAGCCCCAGCATTTT. It translates to CASSTSDQPQHF.

Turning to this clone: The sample contains more than one DNA sequence encoding this CDR3. The rearrangement links TRBV5-1 to TRBJ1-1, with D maybe TRBD1 (5 bases). V lost 0 bases to trimming and J lost 1 base, with 7 bases between them. Per the germline V gene, CDR1 is SGHRS and CDR2 is YFSETQ. This CDR3 is 14 amino acids long. This CDR3 reads CASSLGGANTEAFF. CDR3 sequence (DNA): TGCGCCAGCAGCTTGGGGGGCGCGAACACTGAAGCTTTCTTT.

The V and J genes are TRBV5-4 and TRBJ1-2, with TRBD1 matching over 8 bases. Germline values: CDR1 SGHNT, CDR2 YYREEE (reference sequence). This CDR3 contains 14 residues. With 3 bases clipped from V and 7 bases from J, the junction kept 8 bases outside the gene matches. CDR3 bases: TGTGCCAGCAGCTCAGGACAGGGTATCCCTGGCTACACCTTC. This gives the protein CASSSGQGIPGYTF.

This clone was found many times. The CDR3 sequence: CASRSTRDLGTGELFF. In DNA, the CDR3 is TGTGCAAGTCGCTCGACCAGGGATTTGGGTACCGGGGAGCTGTTTTTT. This rearrangement joins TRBV12-2 to TRBJ2-2; the D segment call TRBD1 is taken from the table without a DNA check. TRBV12-2 is tagged as a pseudogene. The CDR3 spans 16 residues.

V and J are TRBV9 and TRBJ2-6; 8 bases map to TRBD1. CDR3 length: 19 amino acids. The germline V gene has CDR1 SGDLS and CDR2 YYNGEE. J lost 0 bases, V lost 4 bases, and 12 bases had no gene match. In DNA, the CDR3 is TGTGCCAGCAGCCACAAGACAGGGGCAGCGGGCTCTGGGGCCAACGTCCTGACTTTC. Protein: CASSHKTGAAGSGANVLTF. Looking up the rest from reference TRBV9 and TRBJ2-6 gives the full variable domain: DSGVTQTPKHLITATGQRVTLRCSPRSGDLSVYWYQQSLDQGLQFLIQYYNGEERAKGNILERFSAQQFPDLHSELNLSSLELGDSALYFCASSHKTGAAGSGANVLTFGAGSRLTVL.

The chain combines TRBV6-1 with TRBJ2-5; TRBD2 matches 7 bases. The germline gives CDR1 MNHNS, CDR2 SASEGT. The J segment lost 10 bases and the V segment lost 1 base, leaving 3 bases of the junction unmatched. There are 12 residues in the CDR3. CDR3 amino acids: CASSEVRGVQYF. The CDR3 region has the DNA TGTGCCAGCAGTGAAGTACGGGGGGTCCAGTACTTC.

The V gene is TRBV5-8, the J gene TRBJ1-1; 7 bases are a match to TRBD1. Losses at the gene ends were 4 bases for V and 0 bases for J; bases not matched to a gene: 18. This CDR3 has 19 residues. CDR1 SGHTS and CDR2 YDEGEE come from the germline V gene. The CDR3 protein is CASSLVRAQGEAMNTEAFF. For the CDR3, the DNA is TGTGCCAGCAGCCTGGTTAGAGCTCAGGGGGAAGCAATGAACACTGAAGCTTTCTTT.

This clone was found many times. This CDR3 reads CASSQEVGVHEQYF. Written as DNA, the CDR3 is TGTGCCAGCAGCCAAGAGGTAGGGGTCCACGAGCAGTACTTC. The rearrangement joins TRBV3-1 (or the pseudogene TRBV3-2) to TRBJ2-7, with D possibly TRBD1 on 5 matching bases. The germline V gene encodes CDR1 LGHDT and CDR2 YNNKEL (reference sequence). V dropped 0 bases and J dropped 5 bases, with 11 bases sitting between them. The CDR3 is 14 amino acids.

The chain employs TRBV18 and TRBJ1-6; 10 bases fit TRBD1. The CDR3 totals 17 residues. Germline V gives CDR1 KGHSH, CDR2 LQKENI. With V trimmed by 2 bases and J by 7 bases, 8 bases remained unmatched. The CDR3, as DNA: TGTGCCAGCTCACCAACCCAGCAGGACAGGGGGAATTCACCCCTCCACTTT. It is translated as CASSPTQQDRGNSPLHF.

The CDR3 DNA follows: TGCGCCAGCAGCATGGGATCCGAGGCTGGCTACACCTTC. Its protein is CASSMGSEAGYTF. The chain carries TRBV5-1 and TRBJ1-2; D unclear. There are 13 residues in the CDR3. Germline-derived CDR1 and CDR2 are SGHRS and YFSETQ. Trimming took 4 bases from V and 7 from J, leaving 14 bases between them.

This clone turned up a few times. The chain links TRBV4-3 to TRBJ2-1; TRBD1 agrees at 9 bases. Trimming at V came to 0 bases and at J to 4 bases, leaving 7 bases not matched to a gene. The CDR3 loop spans 17 amino acids. Germline V lookup: CDR1 LGHNA, CDR2 YSLEER. CDR3 DNA sequence: TGCGCCAGCAGCCAAGATACGGGGACAGGGATTTACAATGAGCAGTTCTTC. Protein sequence: CASSQDTGTGIYNEQFF.

The rearrangement joins TRBV7-3 to TRBJ2-2; D gene uncertain. From germline, CDR1 is SGHTA and CDR2 FQGTGA. V lost 4 bases and J 3 bases, leaving 9 bases between the germline ends. The CDR3 is 14 residues long. The CDR3 DNA reads as TGTGCCAGCAGCTCCTCCCTTGACACCGGGGAGCTGTTTTTT. Protein sequence: CASSSSLDTGELFF.

The chain has TRBV5-4 and TRBJ2-5; 8 bases map to TRBD2. The germline V gene encodes CDR1 SGHNT and CDR2 YYREEE (reference sequence). The CDR3 is 15 residues long. The junction had 11 bases not matched to a gene; V was cut back by 5 bases and J by 5 bases. The CDR3 loop reads CASRAQSGGGETQYF. For the CDR3, the DNA is TGTGCCAGCAGAGCCCAATCCGGGGGGGGTGAGACCCAGTACTTC.

The chain links TRBV3-1 (or the pseudogene TRBV3-2) to TRBJ2-7, with 9 bases matching TRBD1. Trimming cost V 4 bases and J 2 bases; bases outside gene matches: 3. This CDR3 has 14 residues. The germline gives CDR1 LGHDT, CDR2 YNNKEL (reference sequence). Here the CDR3 DNA reads TGTGCCAGCAGCCCGACAGGGGGAACCTACGAGCAGTACTTC. Protein product: CASSPTGGTYEQYF.

J is TRBJ2-5 and V is TRBV7-9, with TRBD1 matching over 10 bases. This CDR3 has 14 amino acids. Looked up from germline, CDR1 is SEHNR and CDR2 is FQNEAQ (reference sequence). V dropped 1 base and J dropped 4; count of bases not matched to a gene: 0. The CDR3 DNA reads as TGTGCCAGCAGCTTAGGACAGGGGGCAGAGACCCAGTACTTC. Amino acids: CASSLGQGAETQYF.

The V and J genes are TRBV18 and TRBJ2-2; 7 bases match TRBD1. This CDR3 is built from 14 residues. Germline-derived CDR1 and CDR2 are KGHSH and LQKENI. V trimming: 3 bases; J trimming: 6 bases; junction bases outside the gene matches: 4. The CDR3 is CASSPDRAAGELFF. In DNA form, the CDR3 reads TGTGCCAGCTCACCTGACAGGGCGGCCGGGGAGCTGTTTTTT.

The V call is TRBV9, the J call TRBJ1-1; TRBD1 matches 8 bases. The CDR3 consists of 14 residues. The trim removed 4 bases at V and 5 bases at J, leaving 7 bases unmatched. CDR1 is SGDLS and CDR2 is YYNGEE in the germline V gene. The CDR3 nucleotides read TGTGCCAGCAGCTCCGGGACAGGAGGGACTGAAGCTTTCTTT. Translation gives CASSSGTGGTEAFF. Together with reference TRBV9 and TRBJ1-1, the CDR3 gives the full variable domain: DSGVTQTPKHLITATGQRVTLRCSPRSGDLSVYWYQQSLDQGLQFLIQYYNGEERAKGNILERFSAQQFPDLHSELNLSSLELGDSALYFCASSSGTGGTEAFFGQGTRLTVV.

CDR3 sequence reads: CASSLAGNSPLHF. CDR3 sequence (DNA): TGTGCCAGCAGTTTAGCCGGTAATTCACCCCTCCACTTT. This sequence joins TRBV12-3 or TRBV12-4 and TRBJ1-6; D gene unclear. Trimming pared 0 bases from V and 6 bases from J, leaving 3 bases between. CDR3 length equals 13 residues.

This chain connects TRBV5-5 to TRBJ1-4; D unclear. The germline V gene has CDR1 SGHKS and CDR2 YYEKEE (reference sequence). V was shortened by 1 base and J by 5 bases, with 6 bases between the two germline ends. The CDR3 has 13 amino acids. The CDR3 DNA reads as TGTGCCAGCAGCTTGACGAGGAATGAAAAACTGTTTTTT. Protein: CASSLTRNEKLFF.

The rearrangement uses TRBV12-3 or TRBV12-4 and TRBJ1-5; maybe TRBD1 (6 bases). This CDR3 has 13 residues. V shed 8 bases and J shed 5 bases, with 13 bases lying between them. The CDR3 region has the DNA TGTGCCAGCGGATTCAGGGGATATCAGCCCCAGCATTTT. This codes for CASGFRGYQPQHF.

This chain joins TRBV20-1 and TRBJ2-6, with 9 bases matching TRBD1. With V trimmed by 3 bases and J by 4 bases, 7 bases remained unmatched. The CDR3 extends over 16 amino acids. The germline CDR1 and CDR2 sequences are DFQATT and SNEGSKA (reference sequence). CDR3 region: CSASPGTGTGANVLTF. CDR3 in DNA: TGCAGTGCTAGTCCCGGGACAGGGACCGGGGCCAACGTCCTGACTTTC.

This sequence joins TRBV7-3 and TRBJ2-2; 8 bases fit TRBD2. Trimming cost V 5 bases and J 7 bases; bases outside gene matches: 9. Germline V lookup: CDR1 SGHTA, CDR2 FQGTGA. This CDR3 is built from 15 residues. CDR3 in amino acids: CASSPEPLAGGELFF. CDR3 DNA sequence: TGTGCCAGCAGCCCCGAACCTCTAGCGGGCGGGGAGCTGTTTTTT.